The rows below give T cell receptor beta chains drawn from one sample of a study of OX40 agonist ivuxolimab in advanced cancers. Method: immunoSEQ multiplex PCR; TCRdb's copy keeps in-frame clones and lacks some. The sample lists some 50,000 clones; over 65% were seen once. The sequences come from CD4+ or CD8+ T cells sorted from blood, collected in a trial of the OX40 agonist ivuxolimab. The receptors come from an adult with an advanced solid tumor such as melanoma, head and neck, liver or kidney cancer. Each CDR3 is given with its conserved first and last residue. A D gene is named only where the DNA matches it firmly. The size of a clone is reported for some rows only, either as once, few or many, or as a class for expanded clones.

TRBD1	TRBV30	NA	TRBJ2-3	CAWSGTGTSTDTQYF	TGTGCCTGGAGTGGGACAGGGACTAGCACAGATACGCAGTATTTT
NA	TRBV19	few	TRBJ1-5	CASSIDRWPRGNQPQHF	TGTGCCAGTAGTATAGATCGTTGGCCGCGAGGCAATCAGCCCCAGCATTTT
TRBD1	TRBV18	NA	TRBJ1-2	CASSPRPMTGTGYGYTF	TGTGCCAGCTCACCGCGCCCGATGACAGGGACGGGCTATGGCTACACCTTC
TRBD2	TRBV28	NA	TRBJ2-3	CASSSVSGVNGDTQYF	TGTGCCAGCAGTTCAGTTAGCGGGGTAAATGGAGATACGCAGTATTTT
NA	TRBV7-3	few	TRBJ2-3	CASSAPGAVTDTQYF	TGTGCCAGCAGCGCCCCGGGGGCGGTAACAGATACGCAGTATTTT
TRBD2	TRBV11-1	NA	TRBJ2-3	CASSLAGPGLAGGLWTQYF	TGTGCCAGCAGCTTAGCGGGGCCCGGACTAGCGGGGGGGCTGTGGACGCAGTATTTT
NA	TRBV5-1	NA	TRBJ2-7	CASTLGAGSDEQYF	TGCGCCAGCACCTTGGGGGCAGGGAGCGACGAGCAGTACTTC
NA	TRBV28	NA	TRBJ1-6	CASGDGGARSSPLHF	TGTGCCAGCGGGGACGGGGGCGCAAGGTCGTCACCCCTCCACTTT
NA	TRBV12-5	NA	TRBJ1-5	CASGLTDQPQHF	TGTGCTAGTGGTTTAACGGACCAGCCCCAGCATTTT
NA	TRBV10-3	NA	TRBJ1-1	CAISESPPRNTEAFF	TGTGCCATCAGTGAGTCACCACCGAGGAACACTGAAGCTTTCTTT
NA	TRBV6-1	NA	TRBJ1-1	CASSEARGRVEAFF	TGTGCCAGCAGTGAAGCCAGAGGGCGGGTTGAAGCTTTCTTT
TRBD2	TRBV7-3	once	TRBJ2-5	CASSDGTTDQETQYF	TGTGCCAGCAGCGACGGGACTACCGATCAAGAGACCCAGTACTTC
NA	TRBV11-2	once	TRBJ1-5	CASSLDHGREIFF	TGTGCCAGCAGCTTAGATCATGGGAGGGAAATATTTTTT
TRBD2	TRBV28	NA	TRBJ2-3	CASNERGGRKFNTQYF	TGTGCCAGCAACGAGCGGGGGGGCCGAAAGTTTAATACGCAGTATTTT
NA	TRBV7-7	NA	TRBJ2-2	CASSQTVKGELFF	TGTGCTAGCAGCCAGACAGTAAAGGGAGAGCTGTTTTTT
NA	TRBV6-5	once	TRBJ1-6	CASSGPARGTLHF	TGTGCCAGCAGTGGCCCGGCCCGAGGGACCCTCCACTTT
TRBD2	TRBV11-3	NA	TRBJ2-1	CASSPGWLAGVLLYNEQFF	TGTGCCAGCAGCCCTGGTTGGCTAGCGGGGGTCCTGCTATACAATGAGCAGTTCTTC
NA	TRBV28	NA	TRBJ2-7	CASREGPYEQYF	TGTGCCAGCAGGGAGGGACCCTACGAGCAGTACTTC
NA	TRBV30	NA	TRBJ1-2	CAWSVHGAGYTF	TGTGCCTGGAGTGTACACGGCGCAGGCTACACCTTC
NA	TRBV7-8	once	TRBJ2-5	CASSLGVGETQYF	TGTGCCAGCAGCTTAGGTGTGGGTGAGACCCAGTACTTC
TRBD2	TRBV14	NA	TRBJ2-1	CASSQVPAGGRNEQFF	TGTGCCAGCAGCCAAGTTCCGGCGGGGGGGCGAAATGAGCAGTTCTTC
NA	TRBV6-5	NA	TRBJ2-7	CASSYSRRDYEQYF	TGTGCCAGCAGTTACTCGCGGAGGGACTACGAGCAGTACTTC
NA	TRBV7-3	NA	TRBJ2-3	CASSLTVNGDTQYF	TGTGCCAGCAGCTTAACGGTAAACGGGGATACGCAGTATTTT
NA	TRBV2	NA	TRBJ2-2	CASNDRNTGELFF	TGTGCCAGCAACGACAGGAACACCGGGGAGCTGTTTTTT
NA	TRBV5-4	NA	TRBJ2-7	CASSSSRGPYEQYF	TGTGCCAGCAGCTCCAGCCGGGGGCCCTACGAGCAGTACTTC
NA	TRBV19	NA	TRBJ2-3	CASSDGGPLDTQYF	TGTGCCAGTAGTGATGGCGGGCCATTGGATACGCAGTATTTT
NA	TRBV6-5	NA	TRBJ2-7	CASSYSIIGYEQYF	TGTGCCAGCAGTTACTCGATAATAGGATACGAGCAGTACTTC
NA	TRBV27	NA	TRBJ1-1	CASSPTSLNTEAFF	TGTGCCAGCAGCCCCACATCCTTGAACACTGAAGCTTTCTTT
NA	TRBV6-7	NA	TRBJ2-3	CASNRGGESTDTQYF	TGTGCCAGCAATAGGGGGGGTGAGAGCACAGATACGCAGTATTTT
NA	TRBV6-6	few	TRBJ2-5	CASSQALQETQYF	TGTGCCAGCAGCCAAGCCCTCCAAGAGACCCAGTACTTC
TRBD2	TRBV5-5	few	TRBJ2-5	CASSLTSGGQETQYF	TGTGCCAGCAGCTTGACTAGCGGGGGACAAGAGACCCAGTACTTC
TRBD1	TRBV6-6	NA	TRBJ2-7	CASRLTPRDRTYEQYF	TGTGCCAGCAGATTAACCCCCCGGGACAGAACCTACGAGCAGTACTTC
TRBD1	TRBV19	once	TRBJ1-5	CASSETGGLQPQHF	TGTGCCAGTAGTGAGACAGGGGGACTTCAGCCCCAGCATTTT
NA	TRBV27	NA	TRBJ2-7	CASSRQVSSYEQYF	TGTGCCAGCAGTCGCCAGGTCAGCTCCTACGAGCAGTACTTC
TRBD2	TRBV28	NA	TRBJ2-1	CASSTHGGASYNEQFF	TGTGCCAGCAGCACCCACGGGGGGGCCTCCTACAATGAGCAGTTCTTC
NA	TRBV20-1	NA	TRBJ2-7	CSARLDYEQYF	TGCAGTGCCCGGTTGGACTACGAGCAGTACTTC
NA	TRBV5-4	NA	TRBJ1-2	CASRFTSGVNYGYTF	TGTGCCAGCAGGTTTACTTCAGGGGTGAACTATGGCTACACCTTC
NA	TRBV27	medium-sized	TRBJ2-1	CASSLSLSRSYNEQFF	TGTGCCAGCAGTTTATCGTTAAGTCGCTCCTACAATGAGCAGTTCTTC
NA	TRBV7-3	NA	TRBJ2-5	CASSLNSQQETQYF	TGTGCCAGCAGCTTAAACAGCCAACAAGAGACCCAGTACTTC
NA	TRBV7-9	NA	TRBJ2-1	CASSLGLNEQFF	TGTGCCAGCAGCTTAGGACTCAATGAGCAGTTCTTC
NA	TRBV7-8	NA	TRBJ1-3	CASSLGGLLSGNTIYF	TGTGCCAGCAGCTTGGGGGGCCTCCTCTCTGGAAACACCATATATTTT
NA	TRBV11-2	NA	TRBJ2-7	CASTVGDGSYEQYF	TGTGCCAGCACCGTCGGGGACGGGAGTTACGAGCAGTACTTC
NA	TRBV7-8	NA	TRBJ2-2	CASSLQEGTGELFF	TGTGCCAGCAGCCTACAGGAGGGGACCGGGGAGCTGTTTTTT
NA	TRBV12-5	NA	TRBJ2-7	CASGLVRVKEAYEQYF	TGTGCTAGTGGTTTGGTAAGAGTTAAGGAAGCCTACGAGCAGTACTTC
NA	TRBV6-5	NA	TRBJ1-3	CASSYQTGGNTIYF	TGTGCCAGCAGTTACCAGACAGGAGGGAACACCATATATTTT
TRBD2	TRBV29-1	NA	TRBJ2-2	CSVRGGANTGELFF	TGCAGCGTGCGCGGGGGGGCGAACACCGGGGAGCTGTTTTTT
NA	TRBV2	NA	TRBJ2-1	CASSPYNEQFF	TGTGCCAGTAGCCCCTACAATGAGCAGTTCTTC
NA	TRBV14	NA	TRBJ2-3	CASSQEGRSSQYF	TGTGCCAGCAGCCAAGAAGGCCGAAGTTCGCAGTATTTT
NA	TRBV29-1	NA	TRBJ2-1	CSVCVQAYNEQFF	TGCAGCGTTTGCGTACAGGCCTACAATGAGCAGTTCTTC
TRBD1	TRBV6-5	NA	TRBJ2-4	CASTPPGTENIQYF	TGTGCCAGCACTCCACCCGGGACAGAAAACATTCAGTACTTC